The present T cell receptor beta chain was sequenced within a study of blood T cells in healthy people across ages. Combining a sample-barcoded 5' primer with a J-beta primer mix, a second PCR ran for 7 to 11 cycles. Using its own MiXCR run on the 5' RACE reads, TCRdb lists one record per CDR3 protein. This repertoire shows 540,000 or so distinct CDR3 sequences, approximately 25% found once; its top ten account for roughly 20%. This clonotype was observed a handful of times. J was trimmed by 0 bases and V by 7 bases; bases with no gene match: 5. This CDR3 spans 14 amino acids. CDR1 is ENHRY and CDR2 is SYGVKD in the germline V gene.

Material: blood. This chain uses TRBV10-3 with TRBJ2-5; 7 nucleotides agree with TRBD2. The receptor was isolated from a woman aged 65 to 85 in good health. DNA of the CDR3: TGTGCCATCATGGCCGGGGGGAACCAAGAGACCCAGTACTTC. As protein: CAIMAGGNQETQYF.